The sequence of this T cell receptor beta chain was determined in a study of blood T cells in healthy people across ages. About the study: Through template switching, about one barcoded beta molecule was captured per two T cells, as measured in model experiments.

Together with a sample-barcoded 5' primer, a J-beta primer mix was included in a second PCR lasting about 6 to 11 cycles. Per sample, CDR3-containing paired-end reads numbered at least 2.5 million. TCRdb recomputed calls from the 5' RACE reads with MiXCR, one row per CDR3 protein. Found here are fewer than 1,000,000 distinct CDR3 sequences, around 50% of them singletons; the top ten hold 15% to 20%. The CDR3 runs 14 residues. CDR1 is SGHTA and CDR2 is FQGNSA in the germline V gene. The trim removed 6 bases at V and 0 bases at J, leaving 4 bases unmatched. This clonotype appeared once. Its antigen remains unknown. Study-wide results and caveats: TCR beta diversity per million T cells fell roughly linearly with age. Long-lived donors had more naive CD4+ cells and higher diversity than aged donors.

Sequenced sample: blood. The sequence was obtained from a man older than 75 in good health. V usage is TRBV7-2 and J usage is TRBJ2-5, with 7 bases matching TRBD1. In DNA, the CDR3 is TGTGCCAGCAGGGGACAGACGTACCAAGAGACCCAGTACTTC. It codes for CASRGQTYQETQYF.